What follows are 31 T cell receptor beta chains derived from one specimen sequenced in a study of OX40 agonist ivuxolimab in advanced cancers. Produced via immunoSEQ multiplex PCR; TCRdb's table is partial and in-frame only. The sample lists roughly 70,000 clones; 65% to 90% were seen once. The sample was CD4+ or CD8+ T cells sorted from blood, taken in a trial of the OX40 agonist ivuxolimab. The receptors were gathered from an adult with an advanced solid tumor such as melanoma, head and neck, liver or kidney cancer.

The table lists this clone with a few counts. V and J are TRBV7-2 and TRBJ2-1; 8 bases line up with TRBD2. V lost 5 bases, J lost 9 bases, and 3 bases stayed unmatched. The germline V gene has CDR1 SGHTA and CDR2 FQGNSA. This CDR3 has 12 residues. CDR3 loop: CASSTTSAEQFF. In nucleotides, the CDR3 is TGTGCCAGCAGCACGACTAGCGCTGAGCAGTTCTTC.

In regard to this clone: Germline and junction disagree at one end, which may indicate a read error. The chain couples TRBV27 to TRBJ2-7; 7 bases are shared with TRBD2. Germline V lookup: CDR1 MNHEY, CDR2 SMNVEV (reference sequence). CDR3 size: 16 residues. The CDR3 loop reads CASSLSPTGLIYEQYF. Here the CDR3 DNA reads TGTGCCAGCAGTCTATCCCCCACGGGACTAATTTACGAGCAGTACTTC.

The rearrangement uses TRBV18 and TRBJ1-4, with D hard to call. The CDR3 consists of 14 residues. Trimming cost V 1 base and J 8 bases, with 11 bases left between them. CDR1 and CDR2 (germline): KGHSH, LQKENI. CDR3 loop: CASSPQRASEKLFF. In DNA, the CDR3 is TGTGCCAGCTCACCACAACGGGCCAGCGAAAAACTGTTTTTT.

The chain uses TRBV5-1 and TRBJ2-5; D is possibly TRBD1 or TRBD2 (5 bases each). CDR3 length: 14 residues. The germline V gene has CDR1 SGHRS and CDR2 YFSETQ. Trimming shortened V by 5 bases and J by 0 bases, and 11 bases separated the two germline ends. The CDR3 nucleotides are TGCGCCAGCAGGGCAGGGACCAACCAAGAGACCCAGTACTTC. As protein: CASRAGTNQETQYF. Full variable domain (rest looked up from reference TRBV5-1 and TRBJ2-5): KAGVTQTPRYLIKTRGQQVTLSCSPISGHRSVSWYQQTPGQGLQFLFEYFSETQRNKGNFPGRFSGRQFSNSRSEMNVSTLELGDSALYLCASRAGTNQETQYFGPGTRLLVL.

This clone turned up a few times. The V gene is TRBV18, the J gene TRBJ2-5; D may be TRBD2 (5 bases). V was shortened by 2 bases and J by 1 base, with 11 bases between the two germline ends. The CDR3 runs to 15 residues. Germline V gene lookup returns CDR1 KGHSH and CDR2 LQKENI. CDR3 region: CASSPGGPTQETQYF. The CDR3 DNA reads TGTGCCAGCTCACCAGGCGGGCCGACCCAAGAGACCCAGTACTTC.

This chain uses TRBV6-6 with TRBJ1-5; the D gene is possibly TRBD1 (5 bases). Germline assignment: CDR1 MNHNY and CDR2 SVGAGI (reference sequence). The CDR3 covers 14 residues. Deletions cut 4 bases from V and 5 bases from J, with 12 bases between. The CDR3 spells CASSSGGGDQPQHF. CDR3 DNA sequence: TGTGCCAGCAGTTCTGGGGGTGGAGATCAGCCCCAGCATTTT.

This sequence joins TRBV5-8 and TRBJ1-5; a weak D match, TRBD1 (5 bases). V was pared by 4 bases and J by 2 bases, with 13 bases between. The CDR3 covers 15 residues. Germline V gene lookup returns CDR1 SGHTS and CDR2 YDEGEE. The CDR3 nucleotides are TGTGCCAGCAGCCTACTCACGGGGGGCAATCAGCCCCAGCATTTT. Protein: CASSLLTGGNQPQHF.

This chain uses TRBV5-1 with TRBJ2-7, with D possibly being TRBD1 (9 bases). The germline gives CDR1 SGHRS, CDR2 YFSETQ. This CDR3 has 20 amino acids. The V end was cut by 10 bases, the J end by 0 bases, with 35 bases between. The CDR3 DNA sequence: TGCGCCCCCAGTCCTTCCGGGACAGGGTTAGGCCTAGCGGGCTCCTACGAGCAGTACTTC. It yields the protein CAPSPSGTGLGLAGSYEQYF.

V usage is TRBV28 and J usage is TRBJ2-7; D might be TRBD1 or TRBD2, each matching 7 bases. V was cut by 5 bases and J by 7 bases, with 15 bases left in between. The CDR3 spans 13 residues. Germline lookup yields CDR1 MDHEN and CDR2 SYDVKM. The CDR3 nucleotides read TGTGCCAGCAGTCAGGGGGGGGATACGGAGCAGTACTTC. Its protein product is CASSQGGDTEQYF.

This chain uses TRBV2 with TRBJ1-5; D call uncertain. Trimming stripped 4 bases from V and 4 bases from J, with 11 bases between. Germline V gene data show CDR1 as SNHLY and CDR2 as FYNNEI. This CDR3 comprises 14 residues. CDR3 protein: CASSASQPNQPQHF. The CDR3 DNA reads TGTGCCAGCAGTGCTAGCCAGCCTAATCAGCCCCAGCATTTT.

J is TRBJ2-1 and V is TRBV6-5; no clear D. The CDR3 runs to 13 residues. V was cut by 0 bases and J by 9 bases, with 9 bases left in between. CDR1 is MNHEY and CDR2 is SVGAGI in the germline V gene. The CDR3: CASSYSKGGEQFF. Written as DNA, the CDR3 is TGTGCCAGCAGTTACTCGAAAGGTGGTGAGCAGTTCTTC.

This chain uses TRBV18 with TRBJ2-5; 8 bases are a match to TRBD2. The germline V gene encodes CDR1 KGHSH and CDR2 LQKENI. The CDR3 is 15 residues long. The V segment lost 4 bases and the J segment 5 bases; nucleotides outside the gene matches: 9. CDR3 in amino acids: CASSLLAGRPETQYF. CDR3 nucleotide sequence: TGTGCCAGCTCACTCTTAGCGGGGCGCCCGGAGACCCAGTACTTC.

The V and J genes are TRBV27 and TRBJ2-3; the D gene is possibly TRBD1 (5 bases). Germline CDR1 MNHEY, CDR2 SMNVEV (reference sequence). Trimming cost V 0 bases and J 7 bases, with 17 bases left between them. The CDR3 totals 16 residues. The CDR3 reads CASSLSRVGSTYTQYF. The CDR3 DNA is TGTGCCAGCAGTTTATCCAGGGTGGGGTCAACATATACGCAGTATTTT.

This chain uses TRBV5-1 with TRBJ2-7, with D maybe TRBD1 (5 bases). Trimming shortened V by 6 bases and J by 1 base, and 5 bases separated the two germline ends. Looked up from germline, CDR1 is SGHRS and CDR2 is YFSETQ. The CDR3 is 11 amino acids. CDR3 sequence (DNA): TGCGCCAGCAAGGGGTCCTACGAGCAGTACTTC. Protein product: CASKGSYEQYF.

This clone appeared a single time. This chain links TRBV7-2 with TRBJ1-6; D uncertain. The CDR3 contains 11 residues. CDR1 is SGHTA, CDR2 FQGNSA, per germline. Between the trimmed V and J ends, which lost 3 bases and 12 bases, there was a span of 6 bases. CDR3 loop: CASSFRRPLHF. The CDR3 DNA sequence: TGTGCCAGCAGCTTTAGGAGACCCCTCCACTTT.

This clone was seen once. The chain combines TRBV5-1 with TRBJ2-3; 13 nucleotides agree with TRBD2. The CDR3 runs to 16 residues. Germline CDR1 and CDR2: SGHRS and YFSETQ. With V trimmed by 3 bases and J by 3 bases, 4 bases remained unmatched. CDR3 in DNA: TGCGCCAGCAGCTCCGGGACTAGCGGGGCGACAGATACGCAGTATTTT. It yields the protein CASSSGTSGATDTQYF.

The genes are TRBV5-1 and TRBJ2-5; D call uncertain. This CDR3 comprises 13 residues. Deletions cut 4 bases from V and 3 bases from J, with 10 bases between. From germline, CDR1 is SGHRS and CDR2 YFSETQ. The CDR3 nucleotides read TGCGCCAGCAGCCTCCCTTTCGAAGAGACCCAGTACTTC. This translates into CASSLPFEETQYF.

The chain is built from TRBV7-9 and TRBJ1-5; D not resolved. The CDR3 length is 13 residues. Trimming shortened V by 5 bases and J by 3 bases, and 8 bases separated the two germline ends. In germline, CDR1 is SEHNR, CDR2 FQNEAQ (reference sequence). The CDR3 loop is CASSGLNNQPQHF. DNA of the CDR3: TGTGCCAGCAGCGGCTTAAACAATCAGCCCCAGCATTTT.

The chain is built from TRBV2 and TRBJ1-1; D is undetermined. V dropped 4 bases and J dropped 0 bases, with 15 bases sitting between them. The germline V gene has CDR1 SNHLY and CDR2 FYNNEI. The CDR3 has 16 residues. CDR3 residues: CASSGATRAVNTEAFF. In DNA, the CDR3 is TGTGCCAGCAGTGGGGCCACTCGAGCTGTGAACACTGAAGCTTTCTTT.

The chain uses TRBV6-5 and TRBJ1-1; 7 bases match TRBD1. V lost 0 bases to trimming and J lost 4 bases; unmatched junction nucleotides: 5. The CDR3 is made up of 15 amino acids. Germline CDR1 reads MNHEY; CDR2 reads SVGAGI. The CDR3 loop is CASSYSVSGGTEAFF. The CDR3 nucleotides are TGTGCCAGCAGTTACTCGGTGTCAGGGGGCACTGAAGCTTTCTTT.

The sample holds one count of this clone. The chain carries TRBV30 and TRBJ1-3; no firm D call. Trimming stripped 0 bases from V and 8 bases from J, with 5 bases between. Germline CDR1 reads GTSNPN; CDR2 reads SVGIG (reference sequence). The length of the CDR3 is 11 residues. The CDR3 reads CAWSVGYTIYF. The DNA for the CDR3 is TGTGCCTGGAGTGTAGGGTACACCATATATTTT.

The chain combines TRBV7-9 with TRBJ1-2; the match to TRBD1 covers 8 bases. With 1 base clipped from V and 2 bases from J, the junction kept 6 bases outside the gene matches. CDR1 is SEHNR and CDR2 is FQNEAQ in the germline V gene (reference sequence). The CDR3 has 16 residues. CDR3 nucleotide sequence: TGTGCCAGCAGCTTAGGTCCCGGGACAGGAAACTATGGCTACACCTTC. Translating it yields CASSLGPGTGNYGYTF.

This chain joins TRBV14 and TRBJ1-5, with unresolved D. The CDR3 extends over 13 amino acids. Looked up from germline, CDR1 is SGHDN and CDR2 is FVKESK. The V end lost 4 bases, the J end lost 11 bases, and 15 bases lay between the germline ends. The CDR3 region is CASSLLQASAQHF. The DNA of the CDR3 is TGTGCCAGCAGCCTCTTGCAGGCGTCAGCCCAGCATTTT.

The CDR3 loop reads CASRSYEGIVETQYF. CDR3 coding DNA: TGTGCCAGCAGGTCCTACGAGGGTATAGTTGAGACCCAGTACTTC. The chain combines TRBV2 with TRBJ2-5, with a possible D match to TRBD2 (5 bases). Per the germline V gene, CDR1 is SNHLY and CDR2 is FYNNEI. Deletions cut 6 bases from V and 5 bases from J, with 19 bases between. This CDR3 is 15 amino acids long.

The chain is built from TRBV5-5 and TRBJ2-1, with D perhaps TRBD2 (6 bases). CDR1 SGHKS and CDR2 YYEKEE come from the germline V gene (reference sequence). The germline V and J ends were trimmed by 4 bases and 0 bases, with 14 bases remaining between them. This CDR3 region has 16 residues. CDR3 residues: CASSEAGTRSYNEQFF. Here the CDR3 DNA reads TGTGCCAGCAGCGAAGCCGGGACTCGCTCCTACAATGAGCAGTTCTTC.

This chain connects TRBV2 to TRBJ1-5; the D gene is possibly TRBD1 (5 bases). Deletions cut 6 bases from V and 7 bases from J, with 10 bases between. CDR1 and CDR2 from the germline V gene are SNHLY and FYNNEI. The CDR3 contains 12 residues. The CDR3 DNA reads as TGTGCCAGCAGCAGGGTGACACAGCCCCAGCATTTT. Encoded protein: CASSRVTQPQHF.

The rearrangement joins TRBV28 to TRBJ1-1; TRBD1 might be the D (5 bases). Germline V gene sequence: CDR1 MDHEN, CDR2 SYDVKM. The CDR3 has 14 residues. V shed 6 bases and J shed 1 base, with 12 bases lying between them. The CDR3 DNA reads TGTGCCAGCAGACGTGGGACCCAGAACACTGAAGCTTTCTTT. It codes for CASRRGTQNTEAFF.

This clone showed up just once. The genes are TRBV5-4 and TRBJ2-7; unclear D gene. The V gene lost 0 bases and the J gene lost 5 bases, with 9 bases spanning the gap. Germline V gives CDR1 SGHNT, CDR2 YYREEE (reference sequence). The CDR3 has 13 amino acids. CDR3 region: CASSLVGLNEQYF. Here the CDR3 DNA reads TGTGCCAGCAGCTTGGTTGGGTTGAACGAGCAGTACTTC.

This chain connects TRBV5-5 to TRBJ2-7; 9 bases match TRBD1. Germline V gene sequence: CDR1 SGHKS, CDR2 YYEKEE (reference sequence). After removal of 5 bases from V and 4 bases from J, the junction contained 7 bases not matched to a gene. The CDR3 has 14 amino acids. Written as DNA, the CDR3 is TGTGCCAGCAGGCCTCCGGGACAGGGTTACGAGCAGTACTTC. It is translated as CASRPPGQGYEQYF.

The chain links TRBV10-3 to TRBJ2-1, with 7 nucleotides matching TRBD2. This CDR3 region has 17 residues. Germline CDR1 and CDR2: ENHRY and SYGVKD. V gave up 2 bases and J gave up 3 bases; unmatched junction bases: 10. The chain's CDR3 is CAISETVSAGVYNEQFF. CDR3 coding DNA: TGTGCCATCAGTGAGACTGTTTCGGCGGGAGTCTACAATGAGCAGTTCTTC.

The rearrangement links TRBV7-8 to TRBJ2-2; TRBD1 aligns across 7 bases. The CDR3 spans 16 residues. Trimming removed 7 bases from V and 6 bases from J; junction bases left unmatched: 14. In germline, CDR1 is SGHVS, CDR2 FQNEAQ. The CDR3 spells CASTLRDRVIAGELFF. CDR3 nucleotides: TGTGCCAGCACCCTCAGAGACAGGGTTATAGCCGGGGAGCTGTTTTTT. Looking up the rest from reference TRBV7-8 and TRBJ2-2 gives the full variable domain: GAGVSQSPRYKVAKRGQDVALRCDPISGHVSLFWYQQALGQGPEFLTYFQNEAQLDKSGLPSDRFFAERPEGSVSTLKIQRTQQEDSAVYLCASTLRDRVIAGELFFGEGSRLTVL.